This T cell receptor beta chain was sequenced during a study of blood T cell repertoires in COVID-19. Study information: The recovered donors of Cohort 3 showed two negative PCRs, clearance, or symptom resolution. Samples of COVID-19 (acute and convalescent) were obtained from the United States, Italy and Spain. PBMCs, B-cell-depleted T cells, or T cells provided the cDNA or gDNA that made up the material.

Clones were sequenced by immunoSEQ multiplex PCR, and TCRdb holds only the in-frame ones, with some missing. The data show roughly 200,000 clones, 70% to 90% seen once. Sample: PBMCs or T cells enriched from blood (not recorded which). The receptor was isolated from a woman in her forties in a cohort exposed to, infected with or recovered from COVID-19 (not recorded which).

The CDR3 DNA reads as TGTGCCAGCAGCCAGGGACTAGCGGGTCCCGAGCAGTTCTTC. Its protein product is CASSQGLAGPEQFF. The rearrangement uses TRBV11-2 and TRBJ2-1; TRBD2 aligns across 12 bases. Germline lookup yields CDR1 SGHAT and CDR2 FQNNGV. CDR3 length: 14 residues. V lost 5 bases to trimming and J lost 10 bases; unmatched junction nucleotides: 6.